A single sample gave rise to the 27 T cell receptor beta chains below, sequenced in a study of blood T cell repertoires in COVID-19. The table came from immunoSEQ multiplex PCR; TCRdb's copy has only in-frame clones and leaves some out. This sample has some 410,000 clones, with around 87% found just once. The sample taken for sequencing was PBMCs or T cells enriched from blood (not recorded which). These receptors originate from a woman younger than 45 with acute COVID-19.

The rearrangement joins TRBV27 to TRBJ1-6, with D possibly TRBD1 on 5 matching bases. This CDR3 has 13 amino acids. The germline gives CDR1 MNHEY, CDR2 SMNVEV (reference sequence). Trimming shortened V by 5 bases and J by 10 bases, and 12 bases separated the two germline ends. The CDR3 region is CASSPRVHSPLHF. The CDR3 nucleotides read TGTGCCAGCAGTCCCAGGGTTCACTCACCCCTCCACTTT.

CDR3 amino acids: CASSEGRRGEQFF. As DNA, the CDR3 is TGTGCCAGCAGTGAGGGTCGGCGCGGTGAGCAGTTCTTC. The genes are TRBV2 and TRBJ2-1, with D unresolved. The CDR3 is made up of 13 amino acids. V lost 3 bases and J 9 bases, leaving 12 bases between the germline ends. Looked up from germline, CDR1 is SNHLY and CDR2 is FYNNEI.

Notes on this clone: The sample has other DNA sequences that encode this CDR3 too. Here the CDR3 reads CASSPDSSYEQYF. In nucleotides, the CDR3 is TGTGCCAGCTCACCAGACAGCTCCTACGAGCAGTACTTC. The gene calls are TRBV18 and TRBJ2-7, with D tentatively TRBD1 (5 bases). V lost 2 bases, J lost 0 bases, and 5 bases lay in between. The CDR3 covers 13 residues. Germline lookup yields CDR1 KGHSH and CDR2 LQKENI.

This clone was counted a single time. This rearrangement joins TRBV2 to TRBJ1-6; no clear D. Germline V gene lookup returns CDR1 SNHLY and CDR2 FYNNEI. CDR3 length: 15 residues. Trimming cost V 4 bases and J 9 bases, with 16 bases left between them. The CDR3 spells CASSVWASGTSPLHF. The CDR3 region has the DNA TGTGCCAGCAGTGTGTGGGCATCTGGAACTTCACCCCTCCACTTT.

This rearrangement joins TRBV20-1 to TRBJ1-2; TRBD1 is a possible D gene (5 bases). The CDR3 has 14 amino acids. V lost 6 bases and J lost 3, with 17 bases in between. Per the germline V gene, CDR1 is DFQATT and CDR2 is SNEGSKA (reference sequence). The CDR3 nucleotides are TGCAGTGCCAGTCAGGTGAAGACAGACTATGGCTACACCTTC. It encodes CSASQVKTDYGYTF.

In its sample, this clone was seen a few times. In DNA, the CDR3 is TGTGCCAGCAGCTTCCTGCGAAACTATGGCTACACCTTC. Translation gives CASSFLRNYGYTF. J is TRBJ1-2 and V is TRBV7-9, with D uncertain. The ends were cut back, 3 bases at V and 2 bases at J, with 7 bases in the middle. The CDR3 covers 13 residues. Germline loops: CDR1 SEHNR, CDR2 FQNEAQ (reference sequence).

V and J are TRBV6-4 and TRBJ2-3; D is perhaps TRBD1 (5 bases). The germline CDR1 and CDR2 sequences are MRHNA and SNTAGT. The CDR3 runs to 12 residues. V lost 5 bases and J lost 9, with 12 bases in between. This CDR3 reads CASSNTGITQYF. The CDR3 nucleotides are TGTGCCAGCAGTAACACAGGAATAACGCAGTATTTT.

This sequence joins TRBV12-3 or TRBV12-4 and TRBJ1-2, with no clear D. With 2 bases removed from V and 7 bases from J, the gap between germline ends came to 11 bases. This CDR3 contains 13 residues. CDR3 nucleotide sequence: TGTGCCAGCAGTTTAAATGCGGGATCTGGCTACACCTTC. It specifies CASSLNAGSGYTF.

The V gene is TRBV7-8, the J gene TRBJ1-1; 7 bases match TRBD1. V trimming: 1 base; J trimming: 11 bases; junction bases outside the gene matches: 7. CDR1 is SGHVS, CDR2 FQNEAQ, per germline. This CDR3 spans 13 amino acids. CDR3 in DNA: TGTGCCAGCAGCTTAGGGGTCGACAGGGTCGCTTTCTTT. Protein product: CASSLGVDRVAFF.

CDR3 in DNA: TGTGCCTGGAGCGGGGGGAGTAGGAATACGCAGTATTTT. Translating gives CAWSGGSRNTQYF. This chain joins TRBV30 and TRBJ2-3; 7 bases are shared with TRBD2. V was clipped by 3 bases and J by 7 bases; unmatched bases: 7. Per germline, CDR1 GTSNPN and CDR2 SVGIG (reference sequence). This CDR3 contains 13 residues. Supplemented by reference TRBV30 and TRBJ2-3, the full variable domain reads SQTIHQWPATLVQPVGSPLSLECTVEGTSNPNLYWYRQAAGRGLQLLFYSVGIGQISSEVPQNLSASRPQDRQFILSSKKLLLSDSGFYLCAWSGGSRNTQYFGPGTRLTVL.

The rearrangement uses TRBV4-1 and TRBJ1-4; D gene unclear. Trimming shortened V by 2 bases and J by 5 bases, and 12 bases separated the two germline ends. The CDR3 extends over 15 amino acids. Looked up from germline, CDR1 is MGHRA and CDR2 is YSYEKL. Written as DNA, the CDR3 is TGCGCCAGCAGCCAATCCGGGGAAGAGAATGAAAAACTGTTTTTT. Translating gives CASSQSGEENEKLFF.

The V and J genes are TRBV7-8 and TRBJ2-7, with 7 bases that match TRBD1. From germline, CDR1 is SGHVS and CDR2 FQNEAQ. V lost 5 bases and J lost 6; bases outside the gene matches: 7. The CDR3 extends over 13 amino acids. Here the CDR3 reads CASSGTVIAEQYF. DNA of the CDR3: TGTGCCAGCAGCGGGACAGTGATCGCCGAGCAGTACTTC.

V and J are TRBV5-1 and TRBJ1-4; D remains unclear. The CDR3 runs to 13 residues. V was cut by 5 bases and J by 3 bases, with 8 bases left in between. Germline CDR1 reads SGHRS; CDR2 reads YFSETQ. The CDR3 bases are TGCGCCAGCAGAGTTCAGTCTAATGAAAAACTGTTTTTT. It specifies CASRVQSNEKLFF.

The chain carries TRBV5-1 and TRBJ2-1, with TRBD2 matching 7 bases. V was pared by 4 bases and J by 4 bases, with 20 bases of the junction left unmatched. CDR1 and CDR2 (germline): SGHRS, YFSETQ. The CDR3 length is 19 residues. The CDR3 DNA sequence: TGCGCCAGCAGCCCCGAACCTGACGGGGGGATAGGGGCTTACAATGAGCAGTTCTTC. This translates into CASSPEPDGGIGAYNEQFF.

The chain links TRBV30 to TRBJ1-6; perhaps TRBD1 as D (5 bases). V was pared by 3 bases and J by 7 bases, with 10 bases between. The CDR3 has 13 amino acids. Looked up from germline, CDR1 is GTSNPN and CDR2 is SVGIG (reference sequence). CDR3 amino acids: CAWRETVNSPLHF. The CDR3 nucleotides are TGTGCCTGGAGAGAGACAGTAAATTCACCCCTCCACTTT.

The chain uses TRBV11-2 and TRBJ1-3; unclear D gene. The CDR3 runs to 13 residues. Per the germline V gene, CDR1 is SGHAT and CDR2 is FQNNGV. V was pared by 7 bases and J by 4 bases, with 11 bases between. CDR3 protein: CASTVAPGNTIYF. The DNA for the CDR3 is TGTGCCAGCACGGTAGCGCCCGGAAACACCATATATTTT.

The rearrangement uses TRBV6-2 or TRBV6-3 and TRBJ1-5; D ambiguous. The CDR3 has 13 amino acids. Germline assignment: CDR1 MNHEY and CDR2 SVGEGT. Trimming removed 4 bases at V and 0 bases at J, with 4 bases between. CDR3 nucleotide sequence: TGTGCCAGCAGTTCAGATAGCAATCAGCCCCAGCATTTT. Residues: CASSSDSNQPQHF.

J is TRBJ1-1 and V is TRBV11-1, with a weak D call TRBD1 (5 bases). Germline V gene lookup returns CDR1 SGHAT and CDR2 FQDESV (reference sequence). The CDR3 sequence is 13 residues long. V lost 2 bases, J lost 5 bases, and 9 bases lay in between. The CDR3 region has the DNA TGTGCCAGCAGCTTATTCGGGGGAACTGAAGCTTTCTTT. Its protein is CASSLFGGTEAFF.

The rearrangement uses TRBV7-3 and TRBJ2-5, with 11 bases that match TRBD1. Germline values: CDR1 SGHTA, CDR2 FQGTGA. Germline trimming cut 2 bases from V and 1 base from J; bases unmatched to any gene: 3. This CDR3 region has 16 residues. CDR3 sequence (DNA): TGTGCCAGCAGCTTAGGGACAGGGGGAGGCCAAGAGACCCAGTACTTC. The encoded protein is CASSLGTGGGQETQYF.

The gene calls are TRBV27 and TRBJ2-7; 10 bases agree with TRBD1. The CDR3 is made up of 15 amino acids. Germline loops: CDR1 MNHEY, CDR2 SMNVEV (reference sequence). After removal of 6 bases from V and 1 base from J, the junction contained 6 bases not matched to a gene. The CDR3 is CASRPGQGISYEQYF. The DNA of the CDR3 is TGTGCCAGCAGACCGGGACAGGGGATTTCCTACGAGCAGTACTTC.

The chain joins TRBV3-1 (or the pseudogene TRBV3-2) to TRBJ2-1; D is undetermined. Germline values: CDR1 LGHDT, CDR2 YNNKEL (reference sequence). The CDR3 loop spans 16 amino acids. V lost 1 base to trimming and J lost 2 bases, with 12 bases between them. CDR3 in amino acids: CASSQGRRITYNEQFF. CDR3 DNA: TGTGCCAGCAGCCAAGGTAGGCGGATTACCTACAATGAGCAGTTCTTC.

Of note for this clone: The limits of the CDR3 on the DNA are not certain, so only TCRdb's listed CDR3 is given. V gene TRBV28 combines with J gene TRBJ1-5; the tabulated D call, TRBD1, remains unverified against the DNA. 16 amino acids form the CDR3, both terminal residues included. CDR1 is MDHEN and CDR2 is SYDVKM in the germline V gene. The CDR3: CASSSSTGVYNQPQHF.

CDR3 amino acids: CASSPDVGDRGYGYTF. In DNA form, the CDR3 reads TGTGCCAGTAGTCCCGATGTGGGGGACAGGGGGTATGGCTACACCTTC. The chain employs TRBV19 and TRBJ1-2, with 11 bases that match TRBD1. The J segment lost 5 bases and the V segment lost 5 bases, leaving 10 bases of the junction unmatched. The CDR3 totals 16 residues. The germline gives CDR1 LNHDA, CDR2 SQIVND (reference sequence).

This clone is a singleton in its sample. The chain uses TRBV7-3 and TRBJ2-7; tentative D call: TRBD2 (6 bases). The CDR3 is made up of 13 amino acids. The germline V and J ends were trimmed by 1 base and 5 bases, with 9 bases remaining between them. CDR1 and CDR2 from the germline V gene are SGHTA and FQGTGA. The CDR3 region has the DNA TGTGCCAGCAGCTTAATTCCGGGGGACGAGCAGTACTTC. This gives the protein CASSLIPGDEQYF.

Notes on this clone: This same CDR3 is encoded by further DNA sequences in the sample. V and J are TRBV7-9 and TRBJ2-3; 10 bases are a match to TRBD1. The trim removed 5 bases at V and 6 bases at J, leaving 2 bases unmatched. This CDR3 is built from 13 residues. CDR1 SEHNR and CDR2 FQNEAQ come from the germline V gene (reference sequence). CDR3 region: CASSRTGGDTQYF. In DNA form, the CDR3 reads TGTGCCAGCAGCAGGACAGGGGGGGATACGCAGTATTTT.

The CDR3 region has the DNA TGCGCCAGTCGGCCTGAGACAGAGAGCGGGGAGCTGTTTTTT. This gives the protein CASRPETESGELFF. This chain uses TRBV10-1 with TRBJ2-2, with D perhaps TRBD1 (5 bases). With 9 bases removed from V and 7 bases from J, the gap between germline ends came to 18 bases. Germline CDR1 reads WNHNN; CDR2 reads SYGVQD (reference sequence). The CDR3 extends over 14 amino acids.

The rearrangement uses TRBV3-1 (or the pseudogene TRBV3-2) and TRBJ2-2, with D unclear. Germline lookup yields CDR1 LGHDT and CDR2 YNNKEL (reference sequence). This CDR3 spans 17 amino acids. V was shortened by 4 bases and J by 0 bases, with 15 bases between the two germline ends. The CDR3 spells CASSRFASSANTGELFF. The CDR3 bases are TGTGCCAGCAGCCGATTCGCCAGTTCCGCGAACACCGGGGAGCTGTTTTTT.